These T cell receptor beta chains were read from a single sample in a study of cytomegalovirus exposure and HLA in healthy donors. The protocol was immunoSEQ multiplex PCR, while the TCRdb copy is restricted to in-frame clones and leaves out a portion. The sample lists some 160,000 clones; roughly three quarters were seen once. Input material: PBMCs. These receptors were taken from a woman in her thirties or forties in good health and CMV-seropositive. The CDR3 runs from the conserved cysteine through the conserved F or W. The D gene is left open where the match is weak. The size of a clone is reported for some rows only, either as once, few or many, or as a class for expanded clones.

j_call | d_call | clone_size | v_call | cdr3_aa | cdr3_nt
TRBJ2-5 | TRBD2 | . | TRBV27 | CASSLRGLAEMGGETQYF | TGTGCCAGCAGTTTAAGGGGACTAGCGGAGATGGGGGGGGAGACCCAGTACTTC
TRBJ2-7 | . | . | TRBV10-3 | CAISFFGGKGDEQYF | TGTGCCATCAGTTTTTTCGGCGGGAAAGGGGACGAGCAGTACTTC
TRBJ2-2 | TRBD1 | . | TRBV4-2 | CASSRPTGPGELFF | TGTGCCAGCAGCCGCCCGACAGGGCCCGGGGAGCTGTTTTTT
TRBJ2-1 | TRBD2 | . | TRBV5-4 | CASSFLAGGGDEQFF | TGTGCCAGCAGCTTTTTGGCGGGGGGGGGTGATGAGCAGTTCTTC
TRBJ2-5 | . | once | TRBV2 | CASIDSLYQETQYF | TGTGCCAGCATCGACTCCTTATACCAAGAGACCCAGTACTTC
TRBJ1-4 | . | . | TRBV7-2 | CASSLDGSREKLFF | TGTGCCAGCAGCCTAGACGGGAGTAGGGAAAAACTGTTTTTT
TRBJ1-2 | TRBD1 | . | TRBV30 | CAWIGQGARYGYTF | TGTGCCTGGATAGGACAGGGGGCAAGATATGGCTACACCTTC
TRBJ2-2 | TRBD2 | . | TRBV7-3 | CASSESGLANTGELFF | TGTGCCAGCAGCGAATCAGGACTAGCGAACACCGGGGAGCTGTTTTTT
TRBJ1-1 | . | . | TRBV5-4 | CASSTRTGFSDTEAFF | TGTGCCAGCAGCACCCGAACAGGGTTTTCGGACACTGAAGCTTTCTTT
TRBJ1-2 | TRBD1 | . | TRBV28 | CASSSTGTVYGYTF | TGTGCCAGCAGTTCAACCGGGACAGTCTACGGCTACACCTTC
TRBJ2-1 | . | . | TRBV7-9 | CASSPVAATDEQFF | TGTGCCAGCAGCCCCGTTGCGGCAACGGATGAGCAGTTCTTC
TRBJ2-5 | TRBD2 | . | TRBV28 | CASSRALAGKEETQYF | TGTGCCAGCAGCCGGGCACTAGCGGGAAAGGAGGAGACCCAGTACTTC
TRBJ1-2 | . | . | TRBV7-2 | CASSLEGSLYGYTF | TGTGCCAGCAGCTTAGAAGGGAGTCTCTATGGCTACACCTTC